A selection of T cell receptor beta chains follows, all from one sample in a study of metastatic and nonmetastatic thyroid tumors. Using MiXCR, TCRdb reanalyzed the PCR reads. The profile shows 60,000 to 75,000 clones, just over 4% of them singletons. The specimen was blood. All receptors derive from a female donor with papillary thyroid cancer or a benign thyroid nodule (not recorded which). Some clones in this sample may be carry-over from other donors' samples. The CDR3 runs from the conserved cysteine through the conserved F or W. D genes are given only for firm matches. Part of the rows lack a size; the others show once, few, many or a class for expanded clones.

DNA: TGTGCCACCAGTGACCGAGTTGGTTGGGGATGGCGTCTCTATGGCTGCACCTTC
CDR3: CATSDRVGWGWRLYGCTF
V: TRBV24-1
J: TRBJ1-2
D: NA
size: few

DNA: TGTGCCACTGGGGACAGCCTAAACTATGGCTACACCTTC
CDR3: CATGDSLNYGYTF
V: TRBV2
J: TRBJ1-2
D: TRBD1
size: many

DNA: TGTGCCAGCAGCATGACTAGCGGCACAGATACGCAGTATTTT
CDR3: CASSMTSGTDTQYF
V: TRBV7-3
J: TRBJ2-3
D: TRBD2
size: NA

DNA: TGTGCCAGCAGCTCTACTAGCTTTGGAGACTACGAGCAGTACTTC
CDR3: CASSSTSFGDYEQYF
V: TRBV12-3/TRBV12-4
J: TRBJ2-7
D: NA
size: many

DNA: TGTGCCAGCAGCCATGGTCGCGTCACTGAAGCTTTCTTT
CDR3: CASSHGRVTEAFF
V: TRBV11-3
J: TRBJ1-1
D: NA
size: many

DNA: TGCGCCAGCGCACGAGAGGATGAGCAGTTCTTC
CDR3: CASAREDEQFF
V: TRBV5-1
J: TRBJ2-1
D: NA
size: few

DNA: TGTGCCAGCAGTGAGGGGGCATGGGGGGAGCTGTTTTTT
CDR3: CASSEGAWGELFF
V: TRBV6-1
J: TRBJ2-2
D: NA
size: NA

DNA: TGTGCCAGCTCACCACCGAGTAACAGGGACACTGAAGCTTTCTTT
CDR3: CASSPPSNRDTEAFF
V: TRBV18
J: TRBJ1-1
D: NA
size: many

DNA: TGTGCCAGCAACCCTAATAGCGGGGGGGGCACAGATACGCAGTATTTT
CDR3: CASNPNSGGGTDTQYF
V: TRBV7-2
J: TRBJ2-3
D: TRBD2
size: NA

DNA: TGTGCCAGCTCACTCGCTAACTCACCCCTCCACTTT
CDR3: CASSLANSPLHF
V: TRBV18
J: TRBJ1-6
D: NA
size: many

DNA: TGCGCCAGCAGCTGGGACATCTCCTACGAGCAGTACTTC
CDR3: CASSWDISYEQYF
V: TRBV5-1
J: TRBJ2-7
D: NA
size: many

DNA: TGTGCCAGCAGCCCCACGACAGGGGTGCTGGACGTGAGGGAGCTGTTTTTT
CDR3: CASSPTTGVLDVRELFF
V: TRBV13
J: TRBJ2-2
D: TRBD1
size: many

DNA: TGTGCCAGCACCAGCCCTAGCGGGACCCGGGAGCCTTTTTACGAGCAGTACTTC
CDR3: CASTSPSGTREPFYEQYF
V: TRBV6-1
J: TRBJ2-7
D: TRBD2
size: few

DNA: TGTGCCAGCAGTACAGGGGCGGGATCACCCCTCCACTTT
CDR3: CASSTGAGSPLHF
V: TRBV2
J: TRBJ1-6
D: TRBD1
size: few

DNA: TGTGCCAGCAGTTACTGGGCCGGAAACTCTGGGGCCAACGTCCTGACTTTC
CDR3: CASSYWAGNSGANVLTF
V: TRBV6-5
J: TRBJ2-6
D: NA
size: many